A single T cell receptor (beta chain) is shown here with its context. These data are taken from a study of blood T cell repertoires in COVID-19. Background on the study: The United States, Italy and Spain were the sources of the acute and convalescent COVID-19 samples. PBMCs, B-cell-depleted T cells, or T cells were the source of the cDNA or gDNA that made up the material.

Produced via immunoSEQ multiplex PCR; TCRdb's table is partial and in-frame only. The sample records some 140,000 clones, 70% to 85% being singletons. This CDR3 is 15 amino acids long. The germline V gene encodes CDR1 WSHSY and CDR2 SAAADI. With V trimmed by 2 bases and J by 3 bases, 3 bases remained unmatched. Material for sequencing was peripheral blood. The chain recombines TRBV10-2 with TRBJ2-3, with 9 bases fitting TRBD1. The sequence came from a woman in her fifties or sixties with acute or convalescent COVID-19. CDR3 sequence reads: CASSEPGTGTDTQYF. For the CDR3, the DNA is TGCGCCAGCAGTGAGCCCGGGACAGGGACAGATACGCAGTATTTT.